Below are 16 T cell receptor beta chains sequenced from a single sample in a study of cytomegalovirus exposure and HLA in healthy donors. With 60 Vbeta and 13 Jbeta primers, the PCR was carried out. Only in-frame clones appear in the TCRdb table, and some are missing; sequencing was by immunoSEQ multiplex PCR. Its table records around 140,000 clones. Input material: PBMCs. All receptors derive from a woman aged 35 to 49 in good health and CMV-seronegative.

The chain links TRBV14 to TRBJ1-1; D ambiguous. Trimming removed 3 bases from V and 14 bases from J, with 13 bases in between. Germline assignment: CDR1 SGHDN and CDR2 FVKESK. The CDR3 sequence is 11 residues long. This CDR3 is CASSHPGVRFF. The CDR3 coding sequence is TGTGCCAGCAGCCACCCCGGGGTGAGATTCTTT.

Here the CDR3 reads CASSYSIGGFTEAFF. The CDR3 DNA reads TGTGCCAGCAGTTACTCGATAGGGGGATTCACTGAAGCTTTCTTT. The chain uses TRBV6-5 and TRBJ1-1; D is perhaps TRBD1 (6 bases). Germline V CDR1 and CDR2: MNHEY, SVGAGI. Trimming pared 0 bases from V and 4 bases from J, leaving 12 bases between. The CDR3 contains 15 residues.

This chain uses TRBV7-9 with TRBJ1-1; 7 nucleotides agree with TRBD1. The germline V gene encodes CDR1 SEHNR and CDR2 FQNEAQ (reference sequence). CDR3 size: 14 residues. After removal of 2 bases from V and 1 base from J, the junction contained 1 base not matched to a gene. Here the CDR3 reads CASSLRGRNTEAFF. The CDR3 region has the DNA TGTGCCAGCAGCTTAAGGGGGCGGAACACTGAAGCTTTCTTT.

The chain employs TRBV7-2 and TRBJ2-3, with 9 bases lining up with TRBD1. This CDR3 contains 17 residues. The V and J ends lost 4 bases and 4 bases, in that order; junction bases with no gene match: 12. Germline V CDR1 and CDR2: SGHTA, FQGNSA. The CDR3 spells CASSSHTGGIFSDTQYF. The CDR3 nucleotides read TGTGCCAGCAGCTCCCACACAGGGGGCATTTTTTCAGATACGCAGTATTTT.

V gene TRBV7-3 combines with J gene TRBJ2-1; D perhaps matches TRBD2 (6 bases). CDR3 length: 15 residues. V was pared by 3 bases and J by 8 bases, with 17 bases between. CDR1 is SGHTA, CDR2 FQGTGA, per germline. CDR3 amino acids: CASSLLQGGRYEQFF. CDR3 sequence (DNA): TGTGCCAGCAGCTTGCTTCAAGGAGGGCGATATGAGCAGTTCTTC.

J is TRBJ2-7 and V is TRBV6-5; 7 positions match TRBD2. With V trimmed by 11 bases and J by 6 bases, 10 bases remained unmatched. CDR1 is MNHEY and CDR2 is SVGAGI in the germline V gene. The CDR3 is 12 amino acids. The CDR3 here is CALPGGRCEQYV. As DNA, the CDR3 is TGTGCCCTCCCCGGGGGGAGATGCGAGCAGTACGTC.

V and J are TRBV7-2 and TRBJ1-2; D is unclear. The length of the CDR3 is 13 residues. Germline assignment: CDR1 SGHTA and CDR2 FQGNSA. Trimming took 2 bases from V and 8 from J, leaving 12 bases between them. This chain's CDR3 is CASSLWSVSGYTF. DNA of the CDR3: TGTGCCAGCAGCTTATGGTCAGTTTCCGGCTACACCTTC.

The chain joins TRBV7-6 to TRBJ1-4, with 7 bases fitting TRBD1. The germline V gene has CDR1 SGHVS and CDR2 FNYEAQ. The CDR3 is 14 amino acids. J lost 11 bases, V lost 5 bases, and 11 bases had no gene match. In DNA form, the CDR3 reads TGTGCCAGCAGCCCTACAGGGGCCCAGCGGAAACTGTTTTTT. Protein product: CASSPTGAQRKLFF.

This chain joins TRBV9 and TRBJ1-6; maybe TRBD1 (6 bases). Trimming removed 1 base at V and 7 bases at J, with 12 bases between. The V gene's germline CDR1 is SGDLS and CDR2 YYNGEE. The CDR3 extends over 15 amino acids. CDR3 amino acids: CASSVRAGENSPLHF. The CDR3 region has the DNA TGTGCCAGCAGCGTAAGGGCAGGGGAAAATTCACCCCTCCACTTT.

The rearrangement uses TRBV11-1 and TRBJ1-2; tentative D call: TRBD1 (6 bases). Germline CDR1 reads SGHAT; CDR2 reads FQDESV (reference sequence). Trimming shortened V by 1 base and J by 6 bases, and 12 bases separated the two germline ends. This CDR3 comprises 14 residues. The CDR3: CASSLGWAGDGYTF. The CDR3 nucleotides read TGTGCCAGCAGCTTAGGATGGGCAGGGGATGGCTACACCTTC.

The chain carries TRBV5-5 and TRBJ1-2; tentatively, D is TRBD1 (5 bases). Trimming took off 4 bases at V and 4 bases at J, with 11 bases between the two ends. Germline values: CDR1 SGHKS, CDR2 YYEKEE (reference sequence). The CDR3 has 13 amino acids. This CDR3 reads CASSPGSAYGYTF. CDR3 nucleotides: TGTGCCAGCAGCCCAGGGTCGGCCTATGGCTACACCTTC.

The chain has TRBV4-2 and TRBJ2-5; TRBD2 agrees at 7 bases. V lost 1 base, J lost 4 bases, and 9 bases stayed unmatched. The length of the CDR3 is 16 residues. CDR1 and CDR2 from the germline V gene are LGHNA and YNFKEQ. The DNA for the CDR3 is TGTGCCAGCAGCCAAGGGGAGGGGCTGGCAAGAGAGACCCAGTACTTC. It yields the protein CASSQGEGLARETQYF.

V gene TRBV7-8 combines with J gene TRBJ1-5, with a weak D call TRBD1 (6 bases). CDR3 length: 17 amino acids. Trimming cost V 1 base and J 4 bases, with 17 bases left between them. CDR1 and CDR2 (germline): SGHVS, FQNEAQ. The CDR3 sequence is CASSLGVWGRRNQPQHF. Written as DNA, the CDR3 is TGTGCCAGCAGCTTAGGGGTTTGGGGGCGCAGGAATCAGCCCCAGCATTTT. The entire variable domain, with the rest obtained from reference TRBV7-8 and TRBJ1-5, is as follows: GAGVSQSPRYKVAKRGQDVALRCDPISGHVSLFWYQQALGQGPEFLTYFQNEAQLDKSGLPSDRFFAERPEGSVSTLKIQRTQQEDSAVYLCASSLGVWGRRNQPQHFGDGTRLSIL.

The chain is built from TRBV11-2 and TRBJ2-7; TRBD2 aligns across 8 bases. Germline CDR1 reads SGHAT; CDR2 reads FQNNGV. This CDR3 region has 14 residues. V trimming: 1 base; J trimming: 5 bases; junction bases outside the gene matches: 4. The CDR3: CASSLGRGVDEQYF. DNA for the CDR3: TGTGCCAGCAGCTTAGGGCGGGGGGTAGACGAGCAGTACTTC.

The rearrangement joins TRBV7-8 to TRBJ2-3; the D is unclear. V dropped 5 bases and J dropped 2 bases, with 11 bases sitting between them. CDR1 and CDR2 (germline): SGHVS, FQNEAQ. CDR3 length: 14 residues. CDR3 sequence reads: CASSQNQLTDTQYF. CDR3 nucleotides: TGTGCCAGCAGCCAAAACCAACTCACAGATACGCAGTATTTT.

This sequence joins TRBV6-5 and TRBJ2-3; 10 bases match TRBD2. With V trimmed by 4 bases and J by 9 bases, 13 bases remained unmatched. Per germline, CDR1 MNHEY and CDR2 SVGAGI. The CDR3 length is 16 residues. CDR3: CASSSKLAGVSTTQYF. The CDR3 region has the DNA TGTGCCAGCAGTTCTAAGCTAGCGGGGGTATCAACCACGCAGTATTTT.